A selection of T cell receptor beta chains follows, all from one sample in a study of blood T cell repertoires in COVID-19. Sequencing was performed with immunoSEQ multiplex PCR; in TCRdb, only in-frame clones are kept and a portion is missing. Here the sample spans 470,000 or so clones, about 89% being singletons. Specimen: peripheral blood. The source is a woman younger than 45 with acute or convalescent COVID-19. Both conserved end residues are part of each CDR3. Each record gives: J gene, V gene, clone size, D gene, CDR3 protein, CDR3 DNA. D genes are given only for firm matches. Rows may omit the clone size; those that give it use once, few, many or a size class.

>TRBJ1-2|TRBV19|once|NA
CASSIQGWDYTF
TGTGCCAGTAGTATCCAGGGGTGGGACTACACCTTC
>TRBJ2-5|TRBV4-1|once|NA
CASSQEGGLRETQYF
TGCGCCAGCAGCCAAGAGGGCGGACTAAGGGAGACCCAGTACTTC
>TRBJ2-3|TRBV11-2|NA|TRBD2
CASSPSIAGGRDTQYF
TGTGCCAGCAGCCCATCAATAGCGGGGGGGAGGGATACGCAGTATTTT
>TRBJ1-2|TRBV7-9|once|NA
CASSLATGYGYTF
TGTGCCAGCAGCTTAGCGACGGGCTATGGCTACACCTTC
>TRBJ1-4|TRBV3-1/TRBV3-2|NA|TRBD1
CASSQGRTGGFEKLFF
TGTGCCAGCAGCCAAGGGAGGACAGGGGGCTTTGAAAAACTGTTTTTT
>TRBJ2-1|TRBV6-6|NA|TRBD1
CASSPDRAPYNEQFF
TGTGCCAGCAGCCCGGACAGGGCTCCCTACAATGAGCAGTTCTTC
>TRBJ2-2|TRBV19|NA|NA
CASTGRFTGELFF
TGTGCCAGTACAGGCCGGTTCACCGGGGAGCTGTTTTTT
>TRBJ1-1|TRBV7-9|once|NA
CASSQPGGYTEAFF
TGTGCCAGCAGCCAGCCTGGGGGCTACACTGAAGCTTTCTTT
>TRBJ2-5|TRBV9|NA|NA
CASTGLEETQYF
TGTGCCAGCACAGGGTTGGAAGAGACCCAGTACTTC
>TRBJ2-5|TRBV2|NA|NA
CASSEHLAQETQYF
TGTGCCAGCAGTGAACATCTGGCCCAAGAGACCCAGTACTTC
>TRBJ1-2|TRBV30|NA|TRBD1
CAWSVGTGTYGYTF
TGTGCCTGGAGTGTCGGGACAGGGACTTATGGCTACACCTTC
>TRBJ1-6|TRBV4-1|NA|NA
CASSQGAYNSPLHF
TGCGCCAGCAGCCAAGGAGCTTATAATTCACCCCTCCACTTT
>TRBJ1-1|TRBV30|NA|NA
CAWNRDTGGAFF
TGTGCCTGGAACCGGGACACGGGCGGAGCTTTCTTT
>TRBJ2-7|TRBV6-5|NA|TRBD1
CASSYTGQGWDEQYF
TGTGCCAGCAGTTACACCGGACAGGGGTGGGACGAGCAGTACTTC
>TRBJ1-4|TRBV6-5|NA|NA
CASSGDRSDEKLFF
TGTGCCAGCAGCGGCGACAGGTCGGATGAAAAACTGTTTTTT
>TRBJ2-7|TRBV6-5|NA|TRBD1
CASRSTGGAFEQYF
TGTGCCAGCAGATCAACAGGGGGCGCGTTCGAGCAGTACTTC
>TRBJ2-2|TRBV18|NA|TRBD2
CASSPIAGANTGELFF
TGTGCCAGCTCACCGATAGCGGGGGCGAACACCGGGGAGCTGTTTTTT
>TRBJ2-5|TRBV12-5|NA|TRBD2
CASGLVLFGTRRTETQYF
TGTGCTAGTGGTTTGGTACTTTTCGGGACTAGGCGAACGGAGACCCAGTACTTC
>TRBJ1-6|TRBV30|NA|TRBD1
CAWSVRTGDSPLHF
TGTGCCTGGAGTGTAAGGACAGGGGATTCACCCCTCCACTTT
>TRBJ2-1|TRBV20-1|NA|NA
CSARAEGEQFF
TGCAGTGCTAGAGCAGAGGGTGAGCAGTTCTTC
>TRBJ1-3|TRBV5-1|few|NA
CASSLVGAGNTIYF
TGCGCCAGCAGCTTGGTGGGGGCAGGAAACACCATATATTTT
>TRBJ1-3|TRBV7-9|NA|NA
CASSLGGGNTIYF
TGTGCCAGCAGCTTAGGAGGAGGAAACACCATATATTTT
>TRBJ2-5|TRBV3-1/TRBV3-2|many|NA
CASSHGGVGWETQYF
TGTGCCAGCAGCCACGGCGGGGTCGGATGGGAGACCCAGTACTTC
>TRBJ1-2|TRBV28|NA|TRBD1
CASRTDRGPYGYTF
TGTGCCAGCAGAACGGACAGGGGCCCATATGGCTACACCTTC
>TRBJ1-1|TRBV12-3/TRBV12-4|NA|NA
CASSPGRPEVAFF
TGTGCCAGCAGCCCGGGGAGGCCGGAGGTAGCTTTCTTT
>TRBJ2-5|TRBV6-5|once|TRBD1
CASRTTRQGKTQYF
TGTGCCAGCAGGACCACGCGACAGGGGAAGACCCAGTACTTC
>TRBJ2-5|TRBV13|NA|TRBD1
CASSSRTGEETQYF
TGTGCCAGCAGCTCAAGGACAGGGGAAGAGACCCAGTACTTC
>TRBJ1-2|TRBV4-1|NA|TRBD1
CASSQNPILTGDSPANYGYTF
TGCGCCAGCAGCCAAAACCCGATCCTTACAGGGGATTCTCCAGCTAACTATGGCTACACCTTC
>TRBJ1-5|TRBV15|NA|TRBD1
CATSRGGQGGNQPQHF
TGTGCCACCAGCAGGGGGGGACAGGGCGGCAATCAGCCCCAGCATTTT
>TRBJ1-2|TRBV6-5|NA|NA
CASSFPYAGWGYTF
TGTGCCAGTTCATTTCCCTACGCGGGTTGGGGCTACACCTTC
>TRBJ2-3|TRBV19|NA|TRBD2
CASSSPGLAGATDTQYF
TGTGCCAGTAGTAGTCCGGGACTAGCGGGGGCCACAGATACGCAGTATTTT
>TRBJ2-7|TRBV24-1|NA|TRBD1
CATSDTGGLDEQYF
TGTGCCACCAGTGATACAGGGGGGCTGGACGAGCAGTACTTC
>TRBJ1-4|TRBV7-2|NA|NA
CASSFDITNEKLFF
TGTGCCAGCAGCTTTGACATAACTAATGAAAAACTGTTTTTT
>TRBJ2-1|TRBV9|NA|NA
CASSPPEENEQFF
TGTGCCAGCAGCCCCCCCGAGGAGAATGAGCAGTTCTTC
>TRBJ2-7|TRBV11-2|once|NA
CASSLDFSPSSYEQYF
TGTGCCAGCAGCTTAGATTTTTCTCCTAGCTCCTACGAGCAGTACTTC
>TRBJ2-7|TRBV10-1|NA|NA
CASSESTYEQYF
TGCGCCAGCAGTGAGTCCACCTACGAGCAGTACTTC
>TRBJ2-3|TRBV5-4|NA|NA
CASSPIGLAADTQYF
TGTGCCAGCAGCCCGATAGGACTTGCCGCAGATACGCAGTATTTT
>TRBJ1-2|TRBV5-5|NA|NA
CASSPGGAVNYGYTF
TGTGCCAGCAGTCCAGGAGGGGCGGTGAACTATGGCTACACCTTC
>TRBJ2-7|TRBV28|NA|NA
CASIPAGLSYEQYF
TGTGCCAGCATCCCCGCGGGGTTGTCCTACGAGCAGTACTTC
>TRBJ2-7|TRBV3-1/TRBV3-2|NA|TRBD2
CASSRLAKTYEQYF
TGTGCCAGCAGCCGACTAGCGAAAACCTACGAGCAGTACTTC
>TRBJ2-7|TRBV24-1|NA|NA
CATSPWGRTKSYEQYF
TGTGCCACCAGCCCCTGGGGACGGACTAAATCCTACGAGCAGTACTTC
>TRBJ2-5|TRBV24-1|NA|NA
CATSEPQAETQYF
TGTGCCACCTCTGAACCCCAGGCAGAGACCCAGTACTTC
>TRBJ2-3|TRBV28|NA|NA
CASSSVTSQRTDTQYF
TGTGCCAGCAGTTCGGTGACTAGTCAGAGGACAGATACGCAGTATTTT
>TRBJ1-1|TRBV19|NA|TRBD1
CASSPRTGLRGTEMNTEAFF
TGTGCCAGTAGTCCGAGGACAGGGCTTCGTGGCACTGAAATGAACACTGAAGCTTTCTTT
>TRBJ2-5|TRBV6-5|once|NA
CASSSDFAQETQYF
TGTGCCAGCAGTTCGGACTTCGCCCAAGAGACCCAGTACTTC
>TRBJ2-1|TRBV6-5|NA|TRBD1
CASSRQGGKYNEQFF
TGTGCCAGCAGTCGACAGGGTGGAAAGTACAATGAGCAGTTCTTC
>TRBJ1-6|TRBV6-5|NA|NA
CASSYKVEGWEPLHF
TGTGCCAGCAGTTACAAGGTGGAGGGCTGGGAACCCCTCCACTTT
>TRBJ1-2|TRBV7-9|NA|TRBD1
CASSAPGTGNYGYTF
TGTGCCAGCAGCGCCCCCGGGACAGGGAACTATGGCTACACCTTC
>TRBJ1-5|TRBV6-5|NA|NA
CASRGGQPQHF
TGTGCCAGCAGGGGGGGTCAGCCCCAGCATTTT
>TRBJ2-3|TRBV2|NA|TRBD2
CASSEVAGGQGTDTQYF
TGTGCCAGCAGTGAAGTAGCGGGGGGGCAAGGCACAGATACGCAGTATTTT
>TRBJ1-3|TRBV2|NA|TRBD1
CASSPDWDRSSGNTIYF
TGTGCCAGCAGTCCCGACTGGGACAGAAGCTCTGGAAACACCATATATTTT
>TRBJ2-1|TRBV30|NA|NA
CAWSLGAGAINEQFF
TGTGCCTGGAGTCTTGGGGCGGGGGCGATCAATGAGCAGTTCTTC
>TRBJ1-6|TRBV10-1|NA|NA
CASSEHINSPLHF
TGCGCCAGCAGTGAACATATTAATTCACCCCTCCACTTT
>TRBJ2-4|TRBV23-1|NA|NA
CASSPWTREHIQYF
TGCGCCAGCAGTCCTTGGACAAGGGAACACATTCAGTACTTC
>TRBJ2-4|TRBV3-1/TRBV3-2|NA|NA
CASSQVWGREGNGIQYF
TGTGCCAGCAGCCAAGTTTGGGGTAGAGAGGGCAACGGCATTCAGTACTTC